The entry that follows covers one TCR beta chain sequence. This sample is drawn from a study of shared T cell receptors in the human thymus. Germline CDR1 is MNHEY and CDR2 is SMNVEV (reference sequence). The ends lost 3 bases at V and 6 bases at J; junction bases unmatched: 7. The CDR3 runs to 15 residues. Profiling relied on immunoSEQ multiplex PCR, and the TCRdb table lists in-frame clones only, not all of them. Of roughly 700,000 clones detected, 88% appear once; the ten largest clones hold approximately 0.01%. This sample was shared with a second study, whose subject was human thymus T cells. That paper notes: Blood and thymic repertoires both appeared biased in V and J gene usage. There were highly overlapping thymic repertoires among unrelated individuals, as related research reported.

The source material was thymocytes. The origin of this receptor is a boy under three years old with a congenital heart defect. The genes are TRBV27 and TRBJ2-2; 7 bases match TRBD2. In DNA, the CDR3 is TGTGCCAGCAGTTTCCTACCCCGGGGGGCCGGGGAGCTGTTTTTT. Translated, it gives CASSFLPRGAGELFF.